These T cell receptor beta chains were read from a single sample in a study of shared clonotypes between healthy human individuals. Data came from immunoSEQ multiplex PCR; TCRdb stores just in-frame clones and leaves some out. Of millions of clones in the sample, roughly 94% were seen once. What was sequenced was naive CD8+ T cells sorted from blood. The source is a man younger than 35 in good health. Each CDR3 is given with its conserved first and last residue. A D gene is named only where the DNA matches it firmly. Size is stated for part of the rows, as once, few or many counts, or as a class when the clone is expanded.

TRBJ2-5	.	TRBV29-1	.	TGCAGCGTCCCCGCGCATGGGGAGACCCAGTACTTC	CSVPAHGETQYF
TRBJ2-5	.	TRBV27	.	TGTGCCAGCGGGCTAAGGGGCGGCCAAGAGACCCAGTACTTC	CASGLRGGQETQYF
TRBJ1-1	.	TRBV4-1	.	TGCGCCAGCAGCCAGGATACAATGAACACTGAAGCTTTCTTT	CASSQDTMNTEAFF
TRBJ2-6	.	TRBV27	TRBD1	TGTGCCAGCAGTCCCGGGACAGTCGTCTCTGGGGCCAACGTCCTGACTTTC	CASSPGTVVSGANVLTF
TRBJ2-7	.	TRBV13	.	TGTGCCAGCAGACAGGGTGAAGGCGAGCAGTACTTC	CASRQGEGEQYF
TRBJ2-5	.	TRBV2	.	TGTGCCAGCAACAGAGGGGCTGGCGAGACCCAGTACTTC	CASNRGAGETQYF
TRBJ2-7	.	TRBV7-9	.	TGTGCCAGCAGCTCCTCGGAGAAGAGCTCCTACGAGCAGTACTTC	CASSSSEKSSYEQYF
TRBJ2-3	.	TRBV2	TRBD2	TGTGCCAGCAGAGGCGGGTCTAGCGGGGGGGATGCAGATACGCAGTATTTT	CASRGGSSGGDADTQYF
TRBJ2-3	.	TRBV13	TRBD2	TGTGCCAGCAGCTCAGAACTAGCGGGGGCCGTGCCGCAGTATTTT	CASSSELAGAVPQYF
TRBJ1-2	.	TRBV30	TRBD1	TGTGCCTGGAGCGAGGGACAGGGAGGTGATGGCTACACCTTC	CAWSEGQGGDGYTF
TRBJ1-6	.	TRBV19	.	TGTGCCAGTAGTATGGAATTAGGGGTGGCCTATAATTCACCCCTCCACTTT	CASSMELGVAYNSPLHF
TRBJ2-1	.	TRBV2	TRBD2	TGTGCCAGCAGTGAACTCCAGGCTAGCGGGGGAAAGTTCTTC	CASSELQASGGKFF
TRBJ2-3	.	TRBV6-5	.	TGTGCCAGCAGTTGGGGATACCACGGCCCCACCGATACGCAGTATTTT	CASSWGYHGPTDTQYF
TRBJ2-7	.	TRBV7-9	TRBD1	TGTGCCAGCAGCTTAGCCCAGGGACAGCTTAGGGCCTACGAGCAGTACTTC	CASSLAQGQLRAYEQYF
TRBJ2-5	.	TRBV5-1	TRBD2	TGCGCCAGCAGTAGTGGGCGGGAGTTCGGGGACCAAGAGACCCAGTACTTC	CASSSGREFGDQETQYF
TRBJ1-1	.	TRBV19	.	TGTGCCAGTAGTATAGTCACCCAGGGATACACTGAAGCTTTCTTT	CASSIVTQGYTEAFF
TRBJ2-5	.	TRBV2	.	TGTGCCAGCAGAGCTGCCGGGCTGAAGGAAGAGACCCAGTACTTC	CASRAAGLKEETQYF
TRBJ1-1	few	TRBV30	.	TGTGCCTGGAGTGATGGGGAGGAAGCTTTCTTT	CAWSDGEEAFF
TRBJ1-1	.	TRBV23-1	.	TGCGCCAGCAGTCAATCTAATCCGGGGCCGGGGAACTTTTTCATGAACACTGAAGCTTTCTTT	CASSQSNPGPGNFFMNTEAFF
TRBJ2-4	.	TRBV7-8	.	TGTGCCAGCAGCCCCACCCGGAATAGAGGACTAGCCAAAAACATTCAGTACTTC	CASSPTRNRGLAKNIQYF
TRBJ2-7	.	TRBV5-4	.	TGTGCCAGCAGCTTGTATACCTACGAGCAGTACTTC	CASSLYTYEQYF
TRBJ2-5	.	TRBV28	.	TGTGCCAGCAGTTTCTCAGGAGCCCAAGAGACCCAGTACTTC	CASSFSGAQETQYF